The next 30 T cell receptor beta chains were all read from a single sample in a study of blood T cell repertoires in COVID-19. Sequenced by immunoSEQ multiplex PCR; TCRdb stores in-frame clones only, minus some. The sample consists of fewer than 250,000 clones, around 80% of them appearing once. Material: peripheral blood. These TCRs come from a human donor in a cohort sampled during active COVID-19.

This clone is a singleton in its sample. V is TRBV19 and J is TRBJ2-1; TRBD1 agrees at 10 bases. V lost 11 bases, J lost 3 bases, and 7 bases stayed unmatched. The length of the CDR3 is 14 residues. The V gene's germline CDR1 is LNHDA and CDR2 SQIVND (reference sequence). The CDR3 protein is CASEGQGGYNEQFF. CDR3 nucleotide sequence: TGTGCCTCCGAAGGACAGGGGGGCTACAATGAGCAGTTCTTC.

In its sample, this clone was seen a few times. The chain couples TRBV3-1 (or the pseudogene TRBV3-2) to TRBJ2-7; 9 bases are shared with TRBD2. V lost 4 bases, J lost 6 bases, and 10 bases stayed unmatched. CDR1 LGHDT and CDR2 YNNKEL come from the germline V gene (reference sequence). The CDR3 loop spans 15 amino acids. Written as DNA, the CDR3 is TGTGCCAGCAGCCCTGGGGTAGCGGGAGTGGGCGAGCAGTACTTC. Protein: CASSPGVAGVGEQYF.

The chain employs TRBV9 and TRBJ2-5; D is unclear. With 4 bases removed from V and 0 bases from J, the gap between germline ends came to 13 bases. This CDR3 is 15 amino acids long. Germline assignment: CDR1 SGDLS and CDR2 YYNGEE. The CDR3 loop is CASSLPCAYQETQYF. Here the CDR3 DNA reads TGTGCCAGCAGCTTACCATGTGCGTACCAAGAGACCCAGTACTTC.

This clone was detected many times. The chain couples TRBV6-4 to TRBJ2-7; 7 bases are shared with TRBD1. Germline loops: CDR1 MRHNA, CDR2 SNTAGT. The CDR3 totals 13 residues. With V trimmed by 7 bases and J by 1 base, 4 bases remained unmatched. CDR3 DNA sequence: TGTGCCAGCATTAGGGACAGATCCTACGAGCAGTACTTC. Encoded protein: CASIRDRSYEQYF.

This clone was seen many times. The chain carries TRBV2 and TRBJ1-2; TRBD1 is a possible D gene (5 bases). This CDR3 is 13 amino acids long. Germline-derived CDR1 and CDR2 are SNHLY and FYNNEI. V was pared by 8 bases and J by 4 bases, with 14 bases between. This CDR3 is CASWGGISYGYTF. The CDR3 DNA reads as TGTGCCAGCTGGGGGGGAATAAGCTATGGCTACACCTTC.

The V and J genes are TRBV5-1 and TRBJ2-5; 7 bases are shared with TRBD2. In germline, CDR1 is SGHRS, CDR2 YFSETQ. The CDR3 totals 14 residues. Trimming took 7 bases from V and 0 from J; bases not matched to a gene: 6. The CDR3 DNA sequence: TGCGCCAGCGCTTCAGGGAGGGACCAAGAGACCCAGTACTTC. Its protein is CASASGRDQETQYF.

This clone was found a few times. The V call is TRBV19, the J call TRBJ2-7; 10 bases align to TRBD2. Germline V gene sequence: CDR1 LNHDA, CDR2 SQIVND (reference sequence). The V gene end was trimmed by 5 bases and the J gene end by 5 bases; junction bases not matched to a gene: 6. The CDR3 sequence is 14 residues long. The CDR3 nucleotides read TGTGCCAGTAGTTCTAGCGGGAGAAGAAACGAGCAGTACTTC. Amino acids: CASSSSGRRNEQYF.

The rearrangement links TRBV2 to TRBJ2-7, with D maybe TRBD1 (6 bases). The V end lost 6 bases, the J end lost 2 bases, and 14 bases lay between the germline ends. The CDR3 covers 14 residues. The germline CDR1 and CDR2 sequences are SNHLY and FYNNEI. The chain's CDR3 is CASSLQGTTYEQYF. Written as DNA, the CDR3 is TGTGCCAGCAGCCTCCAGGGGACCACCTACGAGCAGTACTTC.

The chain employs TRBV6-5 and TRBJ1-2; 7 bases map to TRBD1. Germline V lookup: CDR1 MNHEY, CDR2 SVGAGI. The ends lost 5 bases at V and 9 bases at J; junction bases unmatched: 6. This CDR3 is built from 12 residues. This CDR3 reads CASSTADRSYTF. The CDR3 DNA follows: TGTGCCAGCAGTACCGCGGACAGGAGCTACACCTTC.

The J gene is TRBJ1-1, the V gene TRBV27; no firm D call. Germline CDR1 reads MNHEY; CDR2 reads SMNVEV (reference sequence). The CDR3 runs 17 residues. Trimming took off 0 bases at V and 0 bases at J, with 14 bases between the two ends. CDR3 region: CASSLSPSRGMNTEAFF. The CDR3 nucleotides read TGTGCCAGCAGTTTATCCCCGTCTCGGGGAATGAACACTGAAGCTTTCTTT.

The chain joins TRBV6-6 to TRBJ2-3; perhaps TRBD1 as D (6 bases). Germline V gene sequence: CDR1 MNHNY, CDR2 SVGAGI (reference sequence). The CDR3 sequence is 14 residues long. Trimming left V 5 bases short and J 1 base short, with 10 bases between. The CDR3 bases are TGTGCCAGCAGTCTAGGGGGAGGCACAGATACGCAGTATTTT. Protein sequence: CASSLGGGTDTQYF.

With regard to this clone: Within the sample, other DNA sequences also encode this same CDR3. This sequence joins TRBV6-6 and TRBJ2-3, with D unclear. The germline V gene has CDR1 MNHNY and CDR2 SVGAGI (reference sequence). Trimming shortened V by 6 bases and J by 0 bases, and 4 bases separated the two germline ends. This CDR3 is 12 amino acids long. The CDR3 DNA follows: TGTGCCAGCAGCCCTAGCACAGATACGCAGTATTTT. The encoded protein is CASSPSTDTQYF.

This clone was recorded a few times. This chain connects TRBV5-6 to TRBJ2-7, with a possible D match to TRBD1 (6 bases). The germline CDR1 and CDR2 sequences are SGHDT and YYEEEE. The CDR3 is 13 residues long. V lost 0 bases and J lost 3, with 7 bases in between. CDR3 region: CASSLVGGYEQYF. CDR3 coding DNA: TGTGCCAGCAGCTTGGTAGGGGGCTACGAGCAGTACTTC.

This chain joins TRBV7-9 and TRBJ2-7, with a tentative D call TRBD1 (6 bases). CDR1 is SEHNR and CDR2 is FQNEAQ in the germline V gene (reference sequence). The germline V and J ends were trimmed by 10 bases and 2 bases, with 12 bases remaining between them. The CDR3 covers 12 residues. CDR3 region: CAIGQFTYEQYF. Here the CDR3 DNA reads TGTGCCATCGGACAGTTTACCTACGAGCAGTACTTC.

The CDR3 is CASSLNPGAFYGYTF. The CDR3, as DNA: TGTGCCAGCAGTTTAAACCCTGGGGCATTCTATGGCTACACCTTC. This chain links TRBV28 with TRBJ1-2, with D possibly matching TRBD1 (5 bases). This CDR3 spans 15 amino acids. Trimming shortened V by 2 bases and J by 4 bases, and 14 bases separated the two germline ends. The germline CDR1 and CDR2 sequences are MDHEN and SYDVKM.

The count of this clone is one. The chain carries TRBV20-1 and TRBJ2-5, with D unclear. This CDR3 comprises 13 residues. The V and J ends lost 3 bases and 2 bases respectively, with 10 bases between them. Germline CDR1 is DFQATT and CDR2 is SNEGSKA (reference sequence). The CDR3 reads CSASVQIQETQYF. The CDR3 bases are TGCAGTGCTAGTGTTCAGATTCAAGAGACCCAGTACTTC.

The chain carries TRBV3-1 (or the pseudogene TRBV3-2) and TRBJ2-7; a weak D match, TRBD2 (6 bases). The V and J ends lost 3 bases and 5 bases respectively, with 14 bases between them. Germline V gene data show CDR1 as LGHDT and CDR2 as YNNKEL (reference sequence). CDR3 size: 14 residues. The CDR3 spells CASSHFQGLHEQYF. For the CDR3, the DNA is TGTGCCAGCAGCCACTTCCAGGGACTCCACGAGCAGTACTTC.

This chain uses TRBV5-6 with TRBJ2-3, with TRBD1 identical over 9 bases. The CDR3 spans 17 residues. Germline assignment: CDR1 SGHDT and CDR2 YYEEEE. J was trimmed by 4 bases and V by 3 bases; bases with no gene match: 12. This CDR3 is CASSSRTGVIGADTQYF. Written as DNA, the CDR3 is TGTGCCAGCAGCTCACGGACAGGGGTGATCGGCGCAGATACGCAGTATTTT. The full variable domain, completed using reference TRBV5-6 and TRBJ2-3, is DAGVTQSPTHLIKTRGQQVTLRCSPKSGHDTVSWYQQALGQGPQFIFQYYEEEERQRGNFPDRFSGHQFPNYSSELNVNALLLGDSALYLCASSSRTGVIGADTQYFGPGTRLTVL.

The rearrangement uses TRBV7-2 and TRBJ2-7, with TRBD1 matching over 9 bases. The length of the CDR3 is 14 residues. Germline loops: CDR1 SGHTA, CDR2 FQGNSA. The ends lost 6 bases at V and 3 bases at J; junction bases unmatched: 6. CDR3 in amino acids: CASRSDRGHYEQYF. DNA for the CDR3: TGTGCCAGCAGATCGGACAGGGGTCACTACGAGCAGTACTTC.

The gene calls are TRBV18 and TRBJ2-7; D perhaps matches TRBD1 (5 bases). The CDR3 is 13 residues long. The germline V gene encodes CDR1 KGHSH and CDR2 LQKENI. V lost 6 bases and J 1 base, leaving 10 bases between the germline ends. The CDR3 region is CASSRTPSYEQYF. CDR3 DNA: TGTGCCAGCTCGCGGACACCTTCCTACGAGCAGTACTTC.

This chain uses TRBV24-1 with TRBJ2-5, with 7 bases lining up with TRBD1. Trimming took 4 bases from V and 3 from J; bases not matched to a gene: 4. In germline, CDR1 is KGHDR, CDR2 SFDVKD. This CDR3 region has 14 residues. The CDR3 sequence: CATSEQTGKETQYF. In DNA form, the CDR3 reads TGTGCCACCAGTGAACAGACAGGGAAAGAGACCCAGTACTTC.

This chain links TRBV25-1 with TRBJ2-7, with D perhaps TRBD1 (6 bases). V lost 8 bases and J lost 3, with 8 bases in between. The CDR3 has 11 amino acids. Per the germline V gene, CDR1 is MGHDK and CDR2 is SYGVNS. The CDR3 loop reads CASRQVYEQYF. DNA for the CDR3: TGTGCCAGCCGACAGGTCTACGAGCAGTACTTC.

The V call is TRBV28, the J call TRBJ2-3; perhaps TRBD2 as D (6 bases). Deletions cut 5 bases from V and 0 bases from J, with 15 bases between. The CDR3 totals 16 residues. Per germline, CDR1 MDHEN and CDR2 SYDVKM. CDR3 bases: TGTGCCAGCAGTCCACGGGACTCCTCTAGCACAGATACGCAGTATTTT. Its translation: CASSPRDSSSTDTQYF.

The rearrangement joins TRBV2 to TRBJ2-3; 9 nucleotides align to TRBD1. The V and J ends lost 7 bases and 2 bases, in that order; junction bases with no gene match: 7. The CDR3 extends over 15 amino acids. Germline CDR1 SNHLY, CDR2 FYNNEI. The CDR3 reads CASNQQGANTDTQYF. CDR3 coding DNA: TGTGCCAGCAACCAACAGGGGGCTAACACAGATACGCAGTATTTT.

The CDR3 nucleotides are TGCGCCAGCAGGACTTGGGACAAATCCTACGAGCAGTACTTC. Its protein is CASRTWDKSYEQYF. The rearrangement links TRBV10-2 to TRBJ2-7, with D perhaps matching TRBD1 (6 bases). Germline CDR1 WSHSY, CDR2 SAAADI. The V end was cut by 6 bases, the J end by 1 base, with 13 bases between. The CDR3 extends over 14 amino acids.

V gene TRBV20-1 combines with J gene TRBJ2-1; D perhaps matches TRBD2 (7 bases). The V gene lost 3 bases and the J gene lost 9 bases, with 18 bases spanning the gap. The CDR3 consists of 14 residues. Germline CDR1 and CDR2: DFQATT and SNEGSKA (reference sequence). The CDR3 DNA sequence: TGCAGTGCTAGTCGTTCCCACGCGGGGGCTGAGCAGTTCTTC. This encodes CSASRSHAGAEQFF.

As DNA, the CDR3 is TGTGCCAGTAGTATCCAACCTACAGGGGCCGAGCAGTACTTC. The encoded protein is CASSIQPTGAEQYF. V is TRBV19 and J is TRBJ2-7; 7 nucleotides agree with TRBD1. With 3 bases clipped from V and 6 bases from J, the junction kept 8 bases outside the gene matches. Germline lookup yields CDR1 LNHDA and CDR2 SQIVND (reference sequence). The CDR3 is 14 amino acids.

The V and J genes are TRBV12-3 or TRBV12-4 and TRBJ1-3, with no clear D. The V end was cut by 5 bases, the J end by 1 base, with 6 bases between. The CDR3 spans 13 residues. The CDR3 here is CASSTRSGNTIYF. CDR3 in DNA: TGTGCCAGCAGTACTAGGTCTGGAAACACCATATATTTT.

The DNA for the CDR3 is TGTGCCACCAGCCTCACCGGGGGGACTAGCGGGAGGGAGCAGTACTTC. Protein sequence: CATSLTGGTSGREQYF. The V call is TRBV15, the J call TRBJ2-7; the match to TRBD2 covers 15 bases. V lost 5 bases, J lost 7 bases, and 9 bases stayed unmatched. The CDR3 covers 16 residues. Germline lookup yields CDR1 LNHNV and CDR2 YYDKDF (reference sequence).

This chain links TRBV19 with TRBJ2-5, with a possible D match to TRBD1 (6 bases). The CDR3 sequence is 13 residues long. Per germline, CDR1 LNHDA and CDR2 SQIVND (reference sequence). V was clipped by 5 bases and J by 1 base, with 8 bases between them. CDR3 in DNA: TGTGCCAGTAGTTCCAGGGGCCAAGAGACCCAGTACTTC. It is translated as CASSSRGQETQYF.